This T cell receptor (beta chain) was documented in a study of response to subunit inactivated influenza vaccine. Whole-study results and caveats: It was the authors' suggestion that each seasonal influenza vaccination recruits few new T cells.

CDR1 and CDR2 from the germline V gene are SGHRS and YFSETQ. The length of the CDR3 is 17 residues. The J segment lost 4 bases and the V segment lost 0 bases, leaving 9 bases of the junction unmatched. This clonotype was seen more than once but under ten times. No antigen is known for it. TCRdb analysed the RT-PCR reads with MiXCR anew, one entry per CDR3 protein. This table holds around 480,000 distinct CDR3 sequences, approximately 17% found once. This TCR derives from a man in his fifties or sixties who received an inactivated influenza vaccine. The sequences come from CD4+ T cells sorted from PBMCs, collected roughly 24 months after vaccination. V gene TRBV5-1 combines with J gene TRBJ2-3, with 9 bases aligning to TRBD1. This CDR3 reads CASSLAAGTGKADTQYF. The CDR3 DNA sequence: TGCGCCAGCAGCTTGGCCGCAGGGACAGGGAAAGCAGATACGCAGTATTTT.